The 24 T cell receptor beta chains below all came from one sample that was sequenced in a study of breast tumors, draining lymph nodes, adjacent tissues. Axillary draining lymph nodes of breast cancer patients supplied the node samples. TCRdb re-called the multiplex PCR reads with MiXCR, one entry per CDR3 protein. The sample contains around 100,000 distinct CDR3 sequences, about 20% of which appear only once. The sequencing input was axillary lymph node tissue. The source of these receptors is a female donor with breast cancer. Some clones in this sample may be carry-over from other donors' samples.

This clonotype was counted many times. The chain combines TRBV24-1 with TRBJ2-1; D remains unclear. This CDR3 is 14 amino acids long. Per the germline V gene, CDR1 is KGHDR and CDR2 is SFDVKD. V lost 0 bases and J 9 bases, leaving 11 bases between the germline ends. CDR3 protein: CATSDLNKAAEQFF. The CDR3 DNA reads TGTGCCACCAGTGATTTGAACAAGGCCGCTGAGCAGTTCTTC.

Of note for this clonotype: The CDR3 ends on some other residue instead of the conserved phenylalanine or tryptophan, so this is likely a read error. The V call is TRBV5-6, the J call TRBJ2-3; maybe TRBD2 (6 bases). V was cut by 4 bases and J by 5 bases, with 20 bases left in between. The CDR3 consists of 16 residues. The germline V gene has CDR1 SGHDT and CDR2 YYEEEE. The CDR3 DNA reads as TGTGCCAGCAGCCCCTTGGCAGGGCGGGATTTAGATACGCAGTATGTT. It encodes CASSPLAGRDLDTQYV.

Of note for this clonotype: This could be a read error, since a much larger clone is one nucleotide away. The chain employs TRBV4-1 and TRBJ2-5; D is possibly TRBD1 or TRBD2 (6 bases each). The V gene's germline CDR1 is MGHRA and CDR2 YSYEKL. This CDR3 has 16 amino acids. The DNA of the CDR3 is TGTGCCAGCAGCCAAGATTTCGGGGGCCCTGCGGAGGCCCAGTACTTC. It yields the protein CASSQDFGGPAEAQYF.

A few counts support this clonotype. This rearrangement joins TRBV29-1 to TRBJ1-1; the D is unclear. Germline lookup yields CDR1 SQVTM and CDR2 ANQGSEA. V gave up 7 bases and J gave up 1 base, with 13 bases separating them. The CDR3 consists of 13 residues. The CDR3 nucleotides read TGCAGCGCCCGAATGAACAGGAACACTGAAGCTTTCTTT. As protein: CSARMNRNTEAFF.

The V call is TRBV10-3, the J call TRBJ1-1; perhaps TRBD1 as D (5 bases). With 3 bases removed from V and 8 bases from J, the gap between germline ends came to 13 bases. The germline CDR1 and CDR2 sequences are ENHRY and SYGVKD. This CDR3 is built from 13 residues. In nucleotides, the CDR3 is TGTGCCATCAGTGAAGGGGCCGGCAGGGAAGCTTTCTTT. Translating gives CAISEGAGREAFF.

This clonotype was seen a few times. The V gene is TRBV9, the J gene TRBJ2-6; D is possibly TRBD1 or TRBD2 (5 bases each). The CDR3 runs 17 residues. The germline gives CDR1 SGDLS, CDR2 YYNGEE. Trimming removed 3 bases at V and 0 bases at J, with 13 bases between. This CDR3 is CASSDRDPLSGANVLTF. The CDR3 region has the DNA TGTGCCAGCAGCGACCGGGACCCTCTCTCTGGGGCCAACGTCCTGACTTTC. Full variable domain (missing parts from reference TRBV9 and TRBJ2-6): DSGVTQTPKHLITATGQRVTLRCSPRSGDLSVYWYQQSLDQGLQFLIQYYNGEERAKGNILERFSAQQFPDLHSELNLSSLELGDSALYFCASSDRDPLSGANVLTFGAGSRLTVL.

This clonotype was seen repeatedly, ten times or more. The chain is built from TRBV12-3 or TRBV12-4 and TRBJ2-1; TRBD1 is a possible D gene (6 bases). CDR3 length equals 14 residues. V dropped 3 bases and J dropped 7 bases, with 13 bases sitting between them. In nucleotides, the CDR3 is TGTGCCAGCAGTTTCACTGCAAGGGGGAATGAGCAGTTCTTC. Its protein is CASSFTARGNEQFF.

In the case of this clonotype: Given a much more abundant clone one base away, this may be a read error. The genes are TRBV19 and TRBJ2-5; D may be TRBD2 (7 bases). CDR3 length equals 13 residues. Germline CDR1 is LNHDA and CDR2 is SQIVND (reference sequence). CDR3 loop: CASSIQGRETRYF. As DNA, the CDR3 is TGTGCCAGTAGTATCCAGGGGAGGGAGACCCGGTACTTC. Using reference TRBV19 and TRBJ2-5 for the parts outside the CDR3, the full variable domain is DGGITQSPKYLFRKEGQNVTLSCEQNLNHDAMYWYRQDPGQGLRLIYYSQIVNDFQKGDIAEGYSVSREKKESFPLTVTSAQKNPTAFYLCASSIQGRETRYFGPGTRLLVL.

This clonotype was seen ten or more times. The chain is built from TRBV5-1 and TRBJ1-6, with TRBD1 matching over 7 bases. V lost 0 bases, J lost 9 bases, and 3 bases stayed unmatched. This CDR3 is 14 amino acids long. In germline, CDR1 is SGHRS, CDR2 YFSETQ. DNA of the CDR3: TGCGCCAGCAGCTTGGAAGGGGGCGTTTCACCCCTCCACTTT. Translating it yields CASSLEGGVSPLHF. The complete variable domain, with remaining parts taken from reference TRBV5-1 and TRBJ1-6, reads KAGVTQTPRYLIKTRGQQVTLSCSPISGHRSVSWYQQTPGQGLQFLFEYFSETQRNKGNFPGRFSGRQFSNSRSEMNVSTLELGDSALYLCASSLEGGVSPLHFGNGTRLTVT.

This clonotype was found many times. The V call is TRBV5-1, the J call TRBJ1-6; tentative D call: TRBD1 (6 bases). This CDR3 has 14 amino acids. The V end was cut by 4 bases, the J end by 7 bases, with 12 bases between. The germline V gene has CDR1 SGHRS and CDR2 YFSETQ. This CDR3 reads CASSPDRRNSPLHF. DNA of the CDR3: TGCGCCAGCAGCCCGGACAGAAGGAATTCACCCCTCCACTTT.

This clonotype was observed at least ten times. The rearrangement joins TRBV5-1 to TRBJ2-7; 9 nucleotides line up with TRBD1. J lost 5 bases, V lost 0 bases, and 12 bases had no gene match. The germline CDR1 and CDR2 sequences are SGHRS and YFSETQ. This CDR3 has 17 residues. This CDR3 reads CASSLDRGLPLGHEQYF. For the CDR3, the DNA is TGCGCCAGCAGCTTGGACAGGGGGCTCCCCCTGGGGCACGAGCAGTACTTC.

On this clonotype itself: A much larger clone lies one base from this, so it may be a read error. This rearrangement joins TRBV28 to TRBJ2-7; D not certain. The CDR3 has 14 amino acids. CDR1 is MDHEN, CDR2 SYDVKM, per germline. The CDR3, as DNA: TGTGCCAGCAGCCGAAACGACGGCTCCTACGCGCAGTACTTC. Amino acids: CASSRNDGSYAQYF.

This clonotype was recorded at least ten times. The chain recombines TRBV3-1 with TRBJ1-2, with 8 bases matching TRBD1. The trim removed 4 bases at V and 8 bases at J, leaving 9 bases unmatched. From germline, CDR1 is LGHDT and CDR2 YNNKEL (reference sequence). This CDR3 is built from 14 residues. Here the CDR3 reads CASSPVPGQAGYTF. The CDR3 region has the DNA TGTGCCAGCAGCCCAGTCCCGGGACAGGCGGGCTACACCTTC.

Ten or more counts support this clonotype. V and J are TRBV5-1 and TRBJ2-5, with D tentatively TRBD1 or TRBD2 (6 bases each). Germline loops: CDR1 SGHRS, CDR2 YFSETQ. Trimming left V 2 bases short and J 1 base short, with 15 bases between. The CDR3 spans 16 residues. CDR3 DNA sequence: TGCGCCAGCAGCTTCGGGGGTACGGGGGCCCAAGAGACCCAGTACTTC. Amino acids: CASSFGGTGAQETQYF.

About this clonotype: A much larger clone lies one base from this, so it may be a read error. This rearrangement joins TRBV6-4 to TRBJ2-1, with D possibly being TRBD2 (5 bases). This CDR3 is built from 14 residues. V was pared by 6 bases and J by 6 bases, with 15 bases between. The germline V gene has CDR1 MRHNA and CDR2 SNTAGT. The CDR3 DNA reads TGTGCCAGCAGCCCCATGTGGGGAGCCAATGAGCAGTTCTTC. It specifies CASSPMWGANEQFF.

The V and J genes are TRBV5-6 and TRBJ1-2; D gene unclear. This CDR3 region has 15 residues. Per germline, CDR1 SGHDT and CDR2 YYEEEE. V was trimmed by 1 base and J by 2 bases, leaving 12 bases between them. CDR3 sequence (DNA): TGTGCCAGCAGCTTGCTGGATTACTCAAACTATGGCTACACCTTC. This gives the protein CASSLLDYSNYGYTF. The full variable domain, its missing parts supplied by reference TRBV5-6 and TRBJ1-2, is DAGVTQSPTHLIKTRGQQVTLRCSPKSGHDTVSWYQQALGQGPQFIFQYYEEEERQRGNFPDRFSGHQFPNYSSELNVNALLLGDSALYLCASSLLDYSNYGYTFGSGTRLTVV.

To note about this clonotype: One base away lies a much larger clone, so this may be a sequencing read error. The gene calls are TRBV11-2 and TRBJ2-2; a weak D match, TRBD2 (5 bases). Per the germline V gene, CDR1 is SGHAT and CDR2 is FQNNGV. The CDR3 contains 16 residues. CDR3 protein: CASSLGTETHTGELVF. CDR3 in DNA: TGTGCCAGCAGCTTAGGGACGGAGACCCACACCGGGGAGCTGGTTTTT.

This clonotype was counted many times. A read error may account for a junction end that differs from germline. V is TRBV25-1 and J is TRBJ2-5; D perhaps matches TRBD2 (5 bases). Per germline, CDR1 MGHDK and CDR2 SYGVNS. This CDR3 is built from 15 residues. This CDR3 is CTSSSPAFGVETQYF. Written as DNA, the CDR3 is TGTACCAGCAGTTCACCCGCGTTCGGGGTAGAGACCCAGTACTTC.

This clonotype has a count of ten or more. CDR3 in DNA: TGTGCCAGCAGACCTAGCGGGAGAAGATCCTACAATGAGCAGTTCTTC. Protein: CASRPSGRRSYNEQFF. The genes are TRBV6-2 or TRBV6-3 and TRBJ2-1; TRBD2 matches at 10 bases. Germline assignment: CDR1 MNHEY and CDR2 SVGEGT. J lost 1 base, V lost 6 bases, and 6 bases had no gene match. The CDR3 totals 16 residues.

This clonotype has only a few counts. The chain recombines TRBV4-1 with TRBJ2-1, with 7 bases identical to TRBD1. CDR1 and CDR2 (germline): MGHRA, YSYEKL. This CDR3 spans 16 amino acids. J was trimmed by 9 bases and V by 4 bases; bases with no gene match: 15. The CDR3 region is CASSPGTAYTLREQFF. DNA for the CDR3: TGCGCCAGCAGCCCTGGGACAGCGTATACATTACGTGAGCAGTTCTTC.

This clonotype was recorded at least ten times. This chain uses TRBV28 with TRBJ2-7, with D possibly matching TRBD2 (5 bases). Between the trimmed V and J ends, which lost 2 bases and 3 bases, there was a span of 8 bases. CDR1 is MDHEN and CDR2 is SYDVKM in the germline V gene. The CDR3 is 13 residues long. Here the CDR3 reads CASSLRGDYEQYF. CDR3 sequence (DNA): TGTGCCAGCAGTTTACGGGGAGACTACGAGCAGTACTTC.

In its sample, this clonotype was seen a few times. Being one base from a much bigger clone, this may be a read error. The rearrangement links TRBV6-1 to TRBJ2-7; D ambiguous. Germline CDR1 MNHNS, CDR2 SASEGT. The CDR3 extends over 14 amino acids. The V end lost 6 bases, the J end lost 3 bases, and 15 bases lay between the germline ends. DNA of the CDR3: TGTGCCAGCAGCCCTCCTGAACAAAACTACGAGCAGTACTTC. Translation: CASSPPEQNYEQYF.

This clonotype appeared many times. CDR3 in DNA: TGTGCCAGCAGCCAAGACAGGGAGACAAAACAAGCCTTAAATTCACCCCTCCACTTT. Translation gives CASSQDRETKQALNSPLHF. The gene calls are TRBV4-2 and TRBJ1-6; maybe TRBD1 (5 bases). Germline V gene data show CDR1 as LGHNA and CDR2 as YNFKEQ. V was pared by 0 bases and J by 7 bases, with 22 bases between. This CDR3 is built from 19 residues.

This clonotype has ten or more counts. The J gene is TRBJ2-1, the V gene TRBV4-1; 15 nucleotides align to TRBD2. CDR3 size: 18 residues. The germline V gene has CDR1 MGHRA and CDR2 YSYEKL. With V trimmed by 4 bases and J by 10 bases, 14 bases remained unmatched. The DNA of the CDR3 is TGCGCCAGCAGCCTTGACCACGGGACTAGCGGGAGGTGGTCGGAGCAGTTCTTC. Encoded protein: CASSLDHGTSGRWSEQFF.